This is a list of T cell receptor beta chains from one sample in a study of blood T cell repertoires in COVID-19. TCRdb keeps only in-frame clones here, not all; method: immunoSEQ multiplex PCR. The sample consists of approximately 49,000 clones, around 86% of them appearing once. Input material: peripheral blood. The receptors stem from a human donor with acute or convalescent COVID-19. The donor label of this sample is uncertain. Both conserved end residues are part of each CDR3. Fields, in order: J gene, D gene, CDR3 length, V gene, clone size, CDR3 DNA, CDR3 protein. A D gene is named only where the DNA matches it firmly. Clone size is shown for a subset of rows, as once, few, many or a class of expanded clone.

J: TRBJ1-1
D: .
length: 17
V: TRBV2
size: .
DNA: TGTGCCAGCAATGGGAGGGGGGGAACTGCTTTGAACACTGAAGCTTTCTTT
CDR3: CASNGRGGTALNTEAFF

J: TRBJ1-1
D: TRBD1
length: 16
V: TRBV6-2/TRBV6-3
size: .
DNA: TGTGCCAGCAGTTACCGGGGGACAGGCATGAACACTGAAGCTTTCTTT
CDR3: CASSYRGTGMNTEAFF

J: TRBJ2-1
D: TRBD2
length: 14
V: TRBV20-1
size: few
DNA: TGCAGTGCTAGTGGACTAGTAGAGGGCAATGAGCAGTTCTTC
CDR3: CSASGLVEGNEQFF

J: TRBJ1-1
D: TRBD1
length: 15
V: TRBV19
size: .
DNA: TGTGCCAGTTCTCCGCAGGGGGCTTCTTTGGTTGAAGCTTTCTTT
CDR3: CASSPQGASLVEAFF

J: TRBJ1-5
D: .
length: 15
V: TRBV5-5
size: .
DNA: TGTGCCAGCAGGGCGGGATCAGGTTTGGGTCAGCCCCAGCATTTT
CDR3: CASRAGSGLGQPQHF

J: TRBJ1-1
D: TRBD1
length: 14
V: TRBV6-5
size: .
DNA: TGTGCCACATTGGACAGGGGGACGGTAACTGAAGCTTTCTTT
CDR3: CATLDRGTVTEAFF

J: TRBJ2-5
D: TRBD2
length: 16
V: TRBV4-2
size: medium-sized
DNA: TGTGCCAGCAGCCAAGATGGAGCGGGAGGGCTGGGGACCCAGTACTTC
CDR3: CASSQDGAGGLGTQYF

J: TRBJ2-6
D: .
length: 16
V: TRBV11-2
size: .
DNA: TGTGCCAGCAGCTTGGTTACAGCCTCTGGGGCCAACGTCCTGACTTTC
CDR3: CASSLVTASGANVLTF

J: TRBJ2-7
D: .
length: 15
V: TRBV7-8
size: .
DNA: TGTGCCAGCAGCTTAGCTCCTCCAGAAACCTACGAGCAGTACTTC
CDR3: CASSLAPPETYEQYF

J: TRBJ2-7
D: TRBD1
length: 15
V: TRBV4-3
size: .
DNA: TGCGCCAGCAGCCAAGATTTGGGACAGGGCTACGAGCAGTACTTC
CDR3: CASSQDLGQGYEQYF

J: TRBJ1-1
D: .
length: 11
V: TRBV7-6
size: .
DNA: TGTGCTACCAGGGTGAACACTGAAGCTTTCTTT
CDR3: CATRVNTEAFF

J: TRBJ1-5
D: .
length: 13
V: TRBV5-6
size: few
DNA: TGTGCCAGCAGCCTAGGTTTTAATCAGCCCCAGCATTTT
CDR3: CASSLGFNQPQHF

J: TRBJ1-3
D: TRBD1
length: 16
V: TRBV6-5
size: .
DNA: TGTGCCAGCAGTTACTTAGGACAGGGCTCTGGAAGCACCATATATTTT
CDR3: CASSYLGQGSGSTIYF

J: TRBJ2-7
D: .
length: 12
V: TRBV5-4
size: .
DNA: TGTGCCAGCAGCTTGAATCCGGACGAGCAGTACTTC
CDR3: CASSLNPDEQYF

J: TRBJ1-6
D: .
length: 15
V: TRBV7-8
size: few
DNA: TGTGCCAGCAGCTTAGCGCTTAGGGGCAATTCACCCCTCCACTTT
CDR3: CASSLALRGNSPLHF

J: TRBJ2-7
D: TRBD1
length: 12
V: TRBV2
size: once
DNA: TGTGCCAGCAGACCGACAGGGGTGGAGCAGTACTTC
CDR3: CASRPTGVEQYF

J: TRBJ2-1
D: TRBD2
length: 15
V: TRBV5-1
size: .
DNA: TGCGCCAGCAGCTCGACCAGGGCGGGGGAGGATGAGCAGTTCTTC
CDR3: CASSSTRAGEDEQFF

J: TRBJ1-3
D: TRBD1
length: 14
V: TRBV5-1
size: .
DNA: TGCGCCAGCAGCACTACAGGGGCAGGAAACACCATATATTTT
CDR3: CASSTTGAGNTIYF

J: TRBJ2-5
D: .
length: 13
V: TRBV19
size: .
DNA: TGTGCCAGTAGCAGGGGTTCCCAAGAGACCCAGTACTTC
CDR3: CASSRGSQETQYF

J: TRBJ1-1
D: .
length: 13
V: TRBV11-3
size: once
DNA: TGTGCCAGCAGCTCCCTCCTGAACACTGAAGCTTTCTTT
CDR3: CASSSLLNTEAFF

J: TRBJ2-7
D: TRBD1
length: 14
V: TRBV6-6
size: .
DNA: TGTGCCAGCAGCCGCCGGGACAGGCCTTACGAGCAGTACTTC
CDR3: CASSRRDRPYEQYF

J: TRBJ1-2
D: TRBD1
length: 11
V: TRBV28
size: .
DNA: TGTGCCAGCAGCGACAGGGGTGGCTACACCTTC
CDR3: CASSDRGGYTF